These 2 T cell receptor beta chains were all obtained from the same sample, sequenced in a study of T cells in Graves' hyperthyroidism and ophthalmopathy. Researchers took RNA transcripts and amplified the TCR beta CDR3 regions from them. In the first-round RT-PCR of the TCR CDR3, the HTBI primer set was used. TCRdb reprocessed the multiplex PCR reads via MiXCR and lists one record per CDR3 protein. Among about 460,000 distinct CDR3 sequences listed, 20% to 25% were seen once. Sequenced input: blood. Source of these receptors: a woman aged 70 to 79 with Graves' ophthalmopathy.

The chain recombines TRBV3-1 with TRBJ2-7, with 9 bases identical to TRBD1. This CDR3 comprises 15 residues. Trimming cost V 5 bases and J 4 bases; bases outside gene matches: 9. Germline loops: CDR1 LGHDT, CDR2 YNNKEL (reference sequence). The CDR3 region has the DNA TGTGCCAGCAGCGACGCCCCGGGACAGGGATACGAGCAGTACTTC. Encoded protein: CASSDAPGQGYEQYF.

The chain couples TRBV20-1 to TRBJ1-4; D may be TRBD1 (5 bases). Germline V gives CDR1 DFQATT, CDR2 SNEGSKA (reference sequence). The CDR3 sequence is 15 residues long. V was cut by 0 bases and J by 8 bases, with 16 bases left in between. The CDR3 is CSAREEWQGGEKLFF. CDR3 in DNA: TGCAGTGCTAGAGAGGAGTGGCAGGGAGGGGAAAAACTGTTTTTT.